This T cell receptor beta chain was identified during a study of low-dose radiotherapy and immunotherapy resistance in tumors. Overall study context: Treatment of Cohort 1 consisted of 0.5 Gy per fraction every 2 weeks, adding up to 6.5 Gy. Those assigned to Cohort 2 were treated with 1 Gy per fraction every two weeks (13 Gy in total over 26 weeks). Every two weeks patients got nivolumab 240 mg flat dose, plus ipilimumab 1 mg/kg every six weeks, intravenously. With cycle 1 day 1 as the start, patients took oral aspirin 300 mg daily for four cycles.

This clonotype has at least ten counts. One end of the junction is discordant with germline, which a read error may explain. The germline V gene encodes CDR1 SQVTM and CDR2 ANQGSEA. This CDR3 has 12 residues. Noted time point: before trial treatment. First-strand cDNA relied on TRAV- and TRBV-specific primers spanning alpha and beta chains. TCR amplification involved about 21 PCR cycles with a constant-region primer and V-primer adapter. TCRdb reanalysed the reads using MiXCR and keeps one entry per CDR3 protein. The data hold 80,000 to 95,000 distinct CDR3 sequences, with more than 7.5% observed a single time.

The chain is built from TRBV29-1 and TRBJ2-3; D gene ambiguous. Material: PBMCs, obtained before treatment. This TCR derives from a male donor with prostate cancer. CDR3 in DNA: TGCAGCGTTGTGTCCAGCGCAGATACTCAGTATTTT. Translated: CSVVSSADTQYF.